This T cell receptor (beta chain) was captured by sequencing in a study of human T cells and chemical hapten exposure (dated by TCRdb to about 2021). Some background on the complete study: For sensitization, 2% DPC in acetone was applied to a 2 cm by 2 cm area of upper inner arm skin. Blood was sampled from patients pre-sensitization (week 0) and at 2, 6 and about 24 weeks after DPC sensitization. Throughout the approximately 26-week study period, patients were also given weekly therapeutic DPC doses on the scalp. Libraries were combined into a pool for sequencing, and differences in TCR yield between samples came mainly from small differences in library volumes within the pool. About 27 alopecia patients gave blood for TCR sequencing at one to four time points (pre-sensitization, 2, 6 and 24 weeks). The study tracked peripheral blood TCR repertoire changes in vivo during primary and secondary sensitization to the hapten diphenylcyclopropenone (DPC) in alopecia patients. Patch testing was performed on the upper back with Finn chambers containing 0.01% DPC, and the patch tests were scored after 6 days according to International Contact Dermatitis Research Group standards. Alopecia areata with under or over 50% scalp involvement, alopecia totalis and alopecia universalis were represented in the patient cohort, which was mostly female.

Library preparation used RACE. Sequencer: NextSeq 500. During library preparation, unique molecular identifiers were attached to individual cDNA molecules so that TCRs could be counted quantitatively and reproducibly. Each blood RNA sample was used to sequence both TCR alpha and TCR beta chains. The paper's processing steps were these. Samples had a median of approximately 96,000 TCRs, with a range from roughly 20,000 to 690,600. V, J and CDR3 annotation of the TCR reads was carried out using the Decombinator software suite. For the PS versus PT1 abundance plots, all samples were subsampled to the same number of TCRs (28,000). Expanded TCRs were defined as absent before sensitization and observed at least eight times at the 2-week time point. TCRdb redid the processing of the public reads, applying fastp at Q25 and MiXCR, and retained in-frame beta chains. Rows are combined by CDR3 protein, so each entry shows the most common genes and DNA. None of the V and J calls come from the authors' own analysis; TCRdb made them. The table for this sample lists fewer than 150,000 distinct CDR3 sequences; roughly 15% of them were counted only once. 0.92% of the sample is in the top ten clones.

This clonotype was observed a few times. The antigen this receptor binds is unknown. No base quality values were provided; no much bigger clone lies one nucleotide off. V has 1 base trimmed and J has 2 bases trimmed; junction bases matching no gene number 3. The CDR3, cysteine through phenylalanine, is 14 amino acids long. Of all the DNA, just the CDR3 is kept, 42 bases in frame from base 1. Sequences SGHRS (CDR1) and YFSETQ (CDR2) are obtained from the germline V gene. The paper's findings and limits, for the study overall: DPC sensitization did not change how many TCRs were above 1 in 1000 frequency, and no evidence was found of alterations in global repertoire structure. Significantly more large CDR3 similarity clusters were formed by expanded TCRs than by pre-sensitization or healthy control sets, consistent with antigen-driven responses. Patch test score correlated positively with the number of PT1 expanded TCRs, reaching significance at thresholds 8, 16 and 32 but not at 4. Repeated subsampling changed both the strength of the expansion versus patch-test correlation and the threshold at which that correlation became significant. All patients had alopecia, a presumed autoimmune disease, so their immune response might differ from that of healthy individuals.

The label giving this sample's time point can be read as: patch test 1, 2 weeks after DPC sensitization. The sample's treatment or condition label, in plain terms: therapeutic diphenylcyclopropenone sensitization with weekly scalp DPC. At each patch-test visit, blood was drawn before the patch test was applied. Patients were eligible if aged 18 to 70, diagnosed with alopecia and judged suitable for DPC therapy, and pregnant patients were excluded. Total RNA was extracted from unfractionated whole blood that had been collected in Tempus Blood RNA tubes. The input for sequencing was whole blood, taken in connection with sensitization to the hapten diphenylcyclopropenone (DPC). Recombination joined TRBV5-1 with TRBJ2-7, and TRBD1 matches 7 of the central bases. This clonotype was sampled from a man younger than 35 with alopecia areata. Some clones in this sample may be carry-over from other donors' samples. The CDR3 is CASSLSDRAYEQYF. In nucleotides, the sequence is TGCGCCAGCAGCTTGTCCGACAGGGCCTACGAGCAGTACTTC.